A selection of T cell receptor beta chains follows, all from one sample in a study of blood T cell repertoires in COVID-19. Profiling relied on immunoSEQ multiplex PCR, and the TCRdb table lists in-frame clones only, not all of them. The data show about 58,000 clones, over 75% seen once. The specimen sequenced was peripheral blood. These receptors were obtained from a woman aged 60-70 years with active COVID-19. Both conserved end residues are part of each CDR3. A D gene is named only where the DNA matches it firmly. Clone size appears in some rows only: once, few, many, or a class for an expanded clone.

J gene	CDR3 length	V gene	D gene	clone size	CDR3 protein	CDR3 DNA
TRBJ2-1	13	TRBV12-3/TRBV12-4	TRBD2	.	CASSPAGGDEQFF	TGTGCCAGCAGCCCAGCGGGGGGAGATGAGCAGTTCTTC
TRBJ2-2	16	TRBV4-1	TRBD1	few	CASSQPTRDRTGELFF	TGCGCCAGCAGCCAACCCACCCGGGACAGGACCGGGGAGCTGTTTTTT
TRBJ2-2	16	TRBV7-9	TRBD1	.	CASRRHGQGIAGELFF	TGTGCCAGCAGAAGACATGGACAGGGGATTGCCGGGGAGCTGTTTTTT
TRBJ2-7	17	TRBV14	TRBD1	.	CASSQGERTGETYEQYF	TGTGCCAGCAGCCAAGGGGAACGGACAGGGGAAACCTACGAGCAGTACTTC
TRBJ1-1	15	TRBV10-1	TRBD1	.	CASSSQGAPNTEAFF	TGCGCCAGCAGTTCACAGGGGGCCCCGAACACTGAAGCTTTCTTT
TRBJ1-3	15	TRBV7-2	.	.	CASSLEGASGNTIYF	TGTGCCAGCAGCTTAGAAGGGGCTAGTGGAAACACCATATATTTT
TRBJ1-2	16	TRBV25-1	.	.	CASSEWRGDSNYGYTF	TGTGCCAGCAGTGAATGGAGGGGAGATTCTAACTATGGCTACACCTTC
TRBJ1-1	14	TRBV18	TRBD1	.	CASSGQGAHTEAFF	TGTGCCAGCTCAGGACAGGGGGCCCACACTGAAGCTTTCTTT
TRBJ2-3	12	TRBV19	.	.	CASSAGTDTQYF	TGTGCCAGTAGTGCGGGCACAGATACGCAGTATTTT
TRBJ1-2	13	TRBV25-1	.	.	CASSESGGSGYTF	TGTGCCAGCAGTGAATCGGGAGGGTCAGGCTACACCTTC
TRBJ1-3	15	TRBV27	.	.	CASSLSAGILDTIYF	TGTGCCAGCAGTTTATCGGCGGGGATCCTAGACACCATATATTTT
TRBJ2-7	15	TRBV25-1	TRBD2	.	CASSAPVAGNYEQYF	TGTGCCAGCAGTGCCCCAGTAGCGGGTAATTACGAGCAGTACTTC
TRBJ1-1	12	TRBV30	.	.	CAWSVTVTEAFF	TGTGCCTGGAGTGTTACGGTCACTGAAGCTTTCTTT
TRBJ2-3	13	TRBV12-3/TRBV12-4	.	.	CASSLHPADTQYF	TGTGCCAGCAGTTTACATCCGGCAGATACGCAGTATTTT
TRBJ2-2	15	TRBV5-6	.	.	CASSLRGAWTGELFF	TGTGCCAGCAGCTTAAGAGGCGCGTGGACCGGGGAGCTGTTTTTT
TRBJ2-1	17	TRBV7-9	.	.	CASSPPPGTLSYNEQFF	TGTGCCAGCAGCCCGCCCCCCGGGACTCTTTCCTACAATGAGCAGTTCTTC
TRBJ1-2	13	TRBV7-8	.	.	CASSPDSNYGYTF	TGTGCCAGCAGCCCGGACAGCAACTATGGCTACACCTTC
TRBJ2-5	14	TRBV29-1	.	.	CSVEGAGTWETQYF	TGCAGCGTTGAAGGGGCAGGGACATGGGAGACCCAGTACTTC
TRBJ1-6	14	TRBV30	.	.	CAWLSRGGNSPLHF	TGTGCCTGGCTATCAAGGGGTGGGAATTCACCCCTCCACTTT
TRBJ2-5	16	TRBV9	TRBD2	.	CASSVAPSGVEETQYF	TGTGCCAGCAGCGTAGCTCCTAGCGGGGTGGAGGAGACCCAGTACTTC
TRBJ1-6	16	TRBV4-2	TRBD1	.	CASSPGSARGNSPLHF	TGTGCCAGCAGCCCAGGGTCGGCCAGGGGGAATTCACCCCTCCACTTT
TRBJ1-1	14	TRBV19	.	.	CASTPPGKNTEAFF	TGTGCCAGTACCCCCCCGGGGAAGAACACTGAAGCTTTCTTT
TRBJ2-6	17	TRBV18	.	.	CASSPANGGSGANVLTF	TGTGCCAGCTCACCCGCGAACGGAGGCTCTGGGGCCAACGTCCTGACTTTC
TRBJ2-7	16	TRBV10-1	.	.	CASSLRRGTSSYEQYF	TGCGCCAGCAGTCTACGTCGAGGCACCTCGTCCTACGAGCAGTACTTC
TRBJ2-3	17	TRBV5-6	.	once	CASSQRVAPGGPDTQYF	TGTGCCAGCAGCCAACGCGTAGCTCCCGGGGGGCCAGATACGCAGTATTTT
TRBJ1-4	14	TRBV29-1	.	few	CSVDVGGTDEKLFF	TGCAGCGTTGATGTAGGAGGGACTGATGAAAAACTGTTTTTT
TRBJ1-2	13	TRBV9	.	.	CASSVEGGAGYTF	TGTGCCAGCAGCGTAGAGGGTGGGGCTGGCTACACCTTC
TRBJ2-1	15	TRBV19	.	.	CASTAPRGTRSEQFF	TGTGCCAGTACGGCCCCCAGGGGTACCCGGAGTGAGCAGTTCTTC
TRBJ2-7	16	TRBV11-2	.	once	CASSSPGGLRSYEQYF	TGTGCCAGCAGCTCTCCGGGGGGCCTCCGCTCCTACGAGCAGTACTTC
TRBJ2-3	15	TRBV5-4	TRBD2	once	CASSRGLAGSDTQYF	TGTGCCAGCAGCCGGGGACTAGCGGGGTCAGATACGCAGTATTTT
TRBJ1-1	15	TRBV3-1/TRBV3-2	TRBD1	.	CASSPPGQEYTEAFF	TGTGCCAGCAGCCCACCGGGACAGGAGTACACTGAAGCTTTCTTT
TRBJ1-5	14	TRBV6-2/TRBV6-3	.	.	CASSYGGANQPQHF	TGTGCCAGCAGTTACGGGGGGGCGAATCAGCCCCAGCATTTT